This note documents a single T cell receptor (beta chain) sequence. Trimming took 4 bases from V and 1 from J, leaving 10 bases between them. This CDR3 has 14 amino acids. CDR1 is SNHLY, CDR2 FYNNEI, per germline. The assay was immunoSEQ multiplex PCR, and TCRdb's table has in-frame clones only and misses some. This table has 80,000 to 90,000 clones, around nine tenths appearing once. The sample belongs to a study of T cell responses to AZD1222 COVID-19 vaccine. The chain uses TRBV2 and TRBJ1-2; no reliable D call. Material: peripheral blood, obtained on day 0 of MenACWY control vaccination. The receptor's source is an adult in good health. The CDR3 loop is CASSGFQDNYGYTF. For the CDR3, the DNA is TGTGCCAGCAGTGGATTTCAGGATAACTATGGCTACACCTTC. The full variable domain, in which reference TRBV2 and TRBJ1-2 provide the parts outside the CDR3, is EPEVTQTPSHQVTQMGQEVILRCVPISNHLYFYWYRQILGQKVEFLVSFYNNEISEKSEIFDDQFSVERPDGSNFTLKIRSTKLEDSAMYFCASSGFQDNYGYTFGSGTRLTVV.